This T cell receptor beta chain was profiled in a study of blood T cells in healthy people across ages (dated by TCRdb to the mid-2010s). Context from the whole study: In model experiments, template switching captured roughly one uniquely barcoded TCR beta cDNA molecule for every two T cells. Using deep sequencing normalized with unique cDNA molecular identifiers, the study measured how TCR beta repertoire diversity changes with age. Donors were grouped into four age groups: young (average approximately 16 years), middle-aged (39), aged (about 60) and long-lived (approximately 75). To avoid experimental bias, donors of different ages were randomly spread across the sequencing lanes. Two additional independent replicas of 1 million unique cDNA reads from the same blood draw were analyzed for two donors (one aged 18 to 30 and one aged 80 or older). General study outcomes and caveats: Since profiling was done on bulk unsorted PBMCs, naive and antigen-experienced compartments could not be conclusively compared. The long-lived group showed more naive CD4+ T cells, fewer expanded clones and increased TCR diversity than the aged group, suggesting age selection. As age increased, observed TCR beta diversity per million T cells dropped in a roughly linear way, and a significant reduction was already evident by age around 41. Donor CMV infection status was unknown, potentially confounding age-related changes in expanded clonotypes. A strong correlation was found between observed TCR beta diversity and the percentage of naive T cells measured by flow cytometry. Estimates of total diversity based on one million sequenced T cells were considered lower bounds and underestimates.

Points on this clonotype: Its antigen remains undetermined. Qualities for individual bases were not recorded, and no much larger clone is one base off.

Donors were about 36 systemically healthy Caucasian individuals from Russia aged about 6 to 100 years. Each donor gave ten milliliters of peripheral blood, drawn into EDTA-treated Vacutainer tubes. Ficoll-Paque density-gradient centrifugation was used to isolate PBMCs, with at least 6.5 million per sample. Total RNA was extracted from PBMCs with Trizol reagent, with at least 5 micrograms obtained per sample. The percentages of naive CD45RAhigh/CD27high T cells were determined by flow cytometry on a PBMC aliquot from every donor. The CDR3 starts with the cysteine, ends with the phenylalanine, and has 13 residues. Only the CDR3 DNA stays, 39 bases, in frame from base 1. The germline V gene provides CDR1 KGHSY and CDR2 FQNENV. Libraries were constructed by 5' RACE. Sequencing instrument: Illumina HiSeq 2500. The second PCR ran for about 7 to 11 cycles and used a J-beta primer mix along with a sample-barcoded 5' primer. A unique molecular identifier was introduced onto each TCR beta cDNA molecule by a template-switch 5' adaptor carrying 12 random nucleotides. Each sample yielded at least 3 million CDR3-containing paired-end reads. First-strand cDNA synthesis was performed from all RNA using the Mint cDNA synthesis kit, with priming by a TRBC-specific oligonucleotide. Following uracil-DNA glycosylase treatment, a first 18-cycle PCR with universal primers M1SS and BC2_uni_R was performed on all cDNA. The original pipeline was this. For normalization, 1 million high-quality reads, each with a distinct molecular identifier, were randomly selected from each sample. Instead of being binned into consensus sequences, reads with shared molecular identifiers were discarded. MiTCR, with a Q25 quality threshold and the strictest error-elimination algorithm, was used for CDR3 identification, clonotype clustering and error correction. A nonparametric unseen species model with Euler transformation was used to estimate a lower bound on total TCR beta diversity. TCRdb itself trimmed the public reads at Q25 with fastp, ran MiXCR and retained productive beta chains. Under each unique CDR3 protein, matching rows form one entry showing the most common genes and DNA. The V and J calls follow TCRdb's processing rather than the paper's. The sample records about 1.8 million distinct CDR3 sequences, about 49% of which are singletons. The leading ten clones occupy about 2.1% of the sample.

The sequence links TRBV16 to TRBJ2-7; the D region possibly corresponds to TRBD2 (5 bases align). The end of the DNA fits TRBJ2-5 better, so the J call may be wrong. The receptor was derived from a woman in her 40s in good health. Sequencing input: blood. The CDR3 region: CASSQSGVGTQYF. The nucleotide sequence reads TGTGCCAGCAGCCAAAGCGGAGTTGGGACCCAGTACTTC.